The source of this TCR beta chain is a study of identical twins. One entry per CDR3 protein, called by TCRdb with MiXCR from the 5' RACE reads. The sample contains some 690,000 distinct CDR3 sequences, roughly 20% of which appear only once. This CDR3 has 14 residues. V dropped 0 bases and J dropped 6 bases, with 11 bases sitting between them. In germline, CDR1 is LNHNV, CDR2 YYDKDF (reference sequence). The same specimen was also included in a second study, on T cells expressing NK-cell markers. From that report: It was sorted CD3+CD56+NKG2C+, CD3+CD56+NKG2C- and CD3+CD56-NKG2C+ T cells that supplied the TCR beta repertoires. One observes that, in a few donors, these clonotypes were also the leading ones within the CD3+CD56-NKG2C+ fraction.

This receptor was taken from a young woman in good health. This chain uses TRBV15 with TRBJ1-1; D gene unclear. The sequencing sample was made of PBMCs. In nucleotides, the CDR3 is TGTGCCACCAGCAGAGATTACCCTACAGCTGAAGCTTTCTTT. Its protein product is CATSRDYPTAEAFF.